Sequencing of this T cell receptor (beta chain) was carried out in a study of regulatory T cells in long-lasting Graves disease (dated by TCRdb to 2020 to 2022). In terms of the full investigation: Persistent Graves' disease was defined as persistently positive TSH receptor autoantibodies together with antithyroid drug treatment for over 5 years. Persistent Graves' disease patients were compared with newly diagnosed Graves' disease patients by peripheral blood TCR sequencing and RNA sequencing. The study took place in China and was registered as a clinical trial. A total of about 33 samples underwent TCR sequencing, from 13 patients with persistent Graves' disease and roughly 20 patients with newly diagnosed Graves' disease. Antithyroid drugs had been taken for about 9.7 years on average by persistent Graves' disease patients in the clinical cohort. The full study reports these points: A larger number of public clonotypes was shared among persistent patients (fewer than 3,000) than among newly diagnosed patients (roughly 1,000). Sequencing and analysis were restricted to the TCR beta chain. The small sample size was acknowledged by the authors as a limitation that may reduce accuracy. Only peripheral blood was studied, because thyroid tissue, the primary lesion, was inaccessible. Preferential use of TRBV28, TRBJ1-2 and TRBJ2-5 was observed in persistent disease, whereas TRBV20-1 and TRBJ2-1 were favored in newly diagnosed disease. Compared with newly diagnosed patients, patients with persistent Graves' disease had lower TCR Shannon entropy and fewer highly expanded clones, which suggests clonal expansion.

Based on the germline V gene (reference sequence), the CDR1 and CDR2 sequences are SEHNR and FQNEAQ. V loses 6 bases, J loses 8 bases, and the germline ends lie 13 bases apart. The CDR3 sequence holds 12 residues, the cysteine and phenylalanine included. Only the CDR3 DNA is retained, 36 bases long and in frame from the first base. For this clonotype: No antigen is known for it. Base qualities are not provided; no much larger clone lies one nucleotide away.

The library came from multiplex PCR. TCRdb lists the instrument as Illumina HiSeq 4000. iRepertoire HTBI primers and Arm-PCR amplification of CDR3 regions were used to construct TCR beta libraries. Gel purification was performed on PCR products prior to sequencing. The authors' analysis ran thus. Gene usage analysis of CDR3 amino acid clonotypes used the roughly 60 TRBV and 14 to 15 TRBJ segments found across samples. Filtered high-quality paired reads were merged into contigs using COPE and FqMerger. BLAST was used to align contigs to IMGT TRBV, TRBD and TRBJ reference genes, with CDR3 defined following IMGT. Any clonotype with a frequency above 0.1% was counted as a highly expanded clone. Repertoire diversity was measured by Shannon entropy, and V-J evenness by the Gini coefficient. A clonotype was considered public if more than one individual shared it. TCRdb took the public reads, trimmed them with fastp at Q25, ran MiXCR for clone calling and kept in-frame beta chains. Each CDR3 protein appears once, grouped with its most common genes and DNA. The V and J calls come from TCRdb's annotation, not from the publication. The sample table holds a few hundred thousand distinct CDR3 sequences, of which 23% were seen once. The ten top clones hold about a quarter of the sample.

Interpreted using the paper, the time point label stands for: persistent/refractory GD, antithyroid drugs over 5 years with positive TRAb. For both TCR sequencing and RNA sequencing, RNA was extracted from PBMCs in TRIzol. The diagnosis of Graves' disease followed American Thyroid Association guidelines. Recruitment of patients was carried out at an endocrinology department in Xi'an, China. Each patient gave approximately 10 milliliters of peripheral blood, collected in an EDTA anticoagulant tube. PBMCs were isolated by Ficoll Paque Plus density gradient separation without further T cell sorting. An Agilent 2100 Bioanalyzer and agarose gel were used to assess RNA quality, and a NanoDrop 2000 was used to measure RNA concentration.

The origin of this receptor is a female donor with Graves disease. The rearrangement combines TRBV7-9 with TRBJ1-1, with the D gene call left open. Material: peripheral blood mononuclear cells (PBMCs), obtained when the disease was refractory, from a patient treated with antithyroid drugs. The DNA sequence is TGTGCCAGCAGTAAGACCGGGGAAGAAGCTTTCTTT. Its protein product is CASSKTGEEAFF.